Each of the 11 T cell receptor beta chains below was sequenced from the same sample in a study of shared clonotypes between healthy human individuals. Some clones are missing from TCRdb's copy, which holds only in-frame ones; the method was immunoSEQ multiplex PCR. The table records some 2,500,000 clones, 85% to 95% of them present only once. The sample consisted of naive CD4+ T cells from PBMCs. Specified subset: CD45RA+ positively selected. These receptors originate from a man between 18 and 35 years old in good health. Some clones in this sample may be carry-over from other donors' samples.

The chain is built from TRBV5-1 and TRBJ2-3, with D possibly TRBD2 on 6 matching bases. In germline, CDR1 is SGHRS, CDR2 YFSETQ. V was shortened by 2 bases and J by 2 bases, with 12 bases between the two germline ends. The CDR3 extends over 15 amino acids. The CDR3 bases are TGCGCCAGCAGCTTCGGTCAGGGACTCACAGATACGCAGTATTTT. Amino acids: CASSFGQGLTDTQYF.

This sequence joins TRBV6-6 and TRBJ1-2, with 12 positions matching TRBD1. Losses at the gene ends were 2 bases for V and 8 bases for J; bases not matched to a gene: 6. The CDR3 consists of 15 residues. Looked up from germline, CDR1 is MNHNY and CDR2 is SVGAGI (reference sequence). DNA for the CDR3: TGTGCCAGCAGTTACACTGGGACAGGGGGCTTAGGCTACACCTTC. Translating it yields CASSYTGTGGLGYTF.

The rearrangement links TRBV27 to TRBJ1-2; D gene unclear. The CDR3 has 13 residues. Trimming stripped 3 bases from V and 8 bases from J, with 13 bases between. Germline-derived CDR1 and CDR2 are MNHEY and SMNVEV (reference sequence). CDR3 in amino acids: CASSFSGLGGYTF. The CDR3 DNA follows: TGTGCCAGCAGTTTCAGTGGCTTGGGGGGCTACACCTTC.

This rearrangement joins TRBV29-1 to TRBJ1-2; D gene uncertain. Per the germline V gene, CDR1 is SQVTM and CDR2 is ANQGSEA. This CDR3 is 15 amino acids long. The V end lost 6 bases, the J end lost 3 bases, and 20 bases lay between the germline ends. As DNA, the CDR3 is TGCAGCGTCCAAGGGAGCCCCACAGTGGACTATGGCTACACCTTC. It yields the protein CSVQGSPTVDYGYTF.

V usage is TRBV7-2 and J usage is TRBJ2-5; either TRBD1 or TRBD2 may supply D (5 bases each). The germline V gene encodes CDR1 SGHTA and CDR2 FQGNSA. The CDR3 totals 14 residues. V lost 3 bases and J lost 1, with 9 bases in between. The CDR3 sequence: CASSFSGTQETQYF. The CDR3 DNA follows: TGTGCCAGCAGCTTTAGTGGGACCCAAGAGACCCAGTACTTC.

This clone showed up just a few times. V and J are TRBV28 and TRBJ1-2; weak D call: TRBD1 (5 bases). The germline gives CDR1 MDHEN, CDR2 SYDVKM. The V end was cut by 3 bases, the J end by 2 bases, with 10 bases between. The CDR3 runs to 14 residues. CDR3 amino acids: CASSLVDTNYGYTF. The CDR3 DNA is TGTGCCAGCAGTTTGGTGGACACAAACTATGGCTACACCTTC.

With respect to this clone: Other nucleotide sequences from this sample produce the same CDR3. The rearrangement uses TRBV5-1 and TRBJ2-7, with TRBD1 matching over 7 bases. The ends lost 4 bases at V and 2 bases at J; junction bases unmatched: 6. Germline CDR1 is SGHRS and CDR2 is YFSETQ. The length of the CDR3 is 14 residues. The CDR3: CASSLPGQTYEQYF. The CDR3 DNA sequence: TGCGCCAGCAGCCTACCGGGACAGACCTACGAGCAGTACTTC.

This chain links TRBV28 with TRBJ1-5; D is perhaps TRBD1 (6 bases). Germline V CDR1 and CDR2: MDHEN, SYDVKM. Trimming pared 5 bases from V and 7 bases from J, leaving 18 bases between. This CDR3 has 15 amino acids. In nucleotides, the CDR3 is TGTGCCAGCAGTACCACAACAGGGATTGTACAGCCCCAGCATTTT. Translating gives CASSTTTGIVQPQHF.

The chain couples TRBV19 to TRBJ2-7; D remains unclear. Germline loops: CDR1 LNHDA, CDR2 SQIVND (reference sequence). CDR3 length: 16 residues. Deletions cut 7 bases from V and 5 bases from J, with 24 bases between. CDR3 amino acids: CASNTGRTVPSNEQYF. The CDR3 nucleotides are TGTGCCAGTAATACCGGGCGGACGGTTCCCAGCAACGAGCAGTACTTC.

The V and J genes are TRBV6-1 and TRBJ2-5; 8 bases are a match to TRBD1. J was trimmed by 5 bases and V by 1 base; bases with no gene match: 3. Germline CDR1 reads MNHNS; CDR2 reads SASEGT. This CDR3 has 14 amino acids. CDR3 protein: CASSEGTGRETQYF. CDR3 coding DNA: TGTGCCAGCAGTGAAGGGACAGGGAGGGAGACCCAGTACTTC.

The gene calls are TRBV7-6 and TRBJ2-6, with a possible D match to TRBD1 (6 bases). Germline CDR1 SGHVS, CDR2 FNYEAQ. The CDR3 length is 15 residues. Trimming took 5 bases from V and 3 from J, leaving 11 bases between them. CDR3 sequence reads: CASSATGLGANVLTF. CDR3 bases: TGTGCCAGCAGCGCCACAGGGCTTGGGGCCAACGTCCTGACTTTC.